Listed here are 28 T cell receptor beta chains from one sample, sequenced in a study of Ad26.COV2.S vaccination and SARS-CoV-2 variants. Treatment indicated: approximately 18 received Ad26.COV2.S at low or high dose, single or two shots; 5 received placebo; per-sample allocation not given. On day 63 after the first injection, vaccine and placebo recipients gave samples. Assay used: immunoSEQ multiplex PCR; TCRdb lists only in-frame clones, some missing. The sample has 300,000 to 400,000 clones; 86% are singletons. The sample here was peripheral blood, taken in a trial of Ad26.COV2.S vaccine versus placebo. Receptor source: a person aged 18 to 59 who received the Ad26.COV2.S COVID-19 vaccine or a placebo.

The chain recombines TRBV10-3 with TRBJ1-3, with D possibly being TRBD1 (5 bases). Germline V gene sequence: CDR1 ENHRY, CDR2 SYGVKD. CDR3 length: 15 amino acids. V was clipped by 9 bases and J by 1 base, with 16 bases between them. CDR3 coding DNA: TGTGCCATTCAGGCCCAGGGTGGGTCTGGAAACACCATATATTTT. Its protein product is CAIQAQGGSGNTIYF.

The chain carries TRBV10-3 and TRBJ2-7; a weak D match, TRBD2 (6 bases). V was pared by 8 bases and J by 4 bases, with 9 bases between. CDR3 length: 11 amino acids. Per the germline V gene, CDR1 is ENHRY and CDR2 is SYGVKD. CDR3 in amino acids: CAIRRGYEQYF. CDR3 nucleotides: TGTGCCATCCGACGGGGGTACGAGCAGTACTTC.

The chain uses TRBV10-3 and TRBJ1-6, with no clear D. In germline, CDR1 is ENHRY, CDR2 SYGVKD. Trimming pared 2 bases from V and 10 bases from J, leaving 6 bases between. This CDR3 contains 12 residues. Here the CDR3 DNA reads TGTGCCATCAGTGAGGGCAGCTCACCCCTCCACTTT. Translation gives CAISEGSSPLHF.

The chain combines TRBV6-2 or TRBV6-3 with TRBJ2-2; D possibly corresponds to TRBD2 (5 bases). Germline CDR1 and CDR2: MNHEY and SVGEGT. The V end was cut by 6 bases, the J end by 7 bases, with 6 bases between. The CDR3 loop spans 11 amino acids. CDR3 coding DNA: TGTGCCAGCAGCCGGGGCGGGGAGCTGTTTTTT. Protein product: CASSRGGELFF.

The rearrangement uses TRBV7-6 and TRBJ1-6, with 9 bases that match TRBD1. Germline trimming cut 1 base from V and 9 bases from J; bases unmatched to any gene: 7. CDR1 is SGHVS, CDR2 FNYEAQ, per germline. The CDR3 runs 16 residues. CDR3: CASSLDPGQGLSPLHF. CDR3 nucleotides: TGTGCCAGCAGCTTAGACCCGGGACAGGGCCTTTCACCCCTCCACTTT. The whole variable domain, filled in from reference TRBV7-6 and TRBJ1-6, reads GAGVSQSPRYKVTKRGQDVALRCDPISGHVSLYWYRQALGQGPEFLTYFNYEAQQDKSGLPNDRFSAERPEGSISTLTIQRTEQRDSAMYRCASSLDPGQGLSPLHFGNGTRLTVT.

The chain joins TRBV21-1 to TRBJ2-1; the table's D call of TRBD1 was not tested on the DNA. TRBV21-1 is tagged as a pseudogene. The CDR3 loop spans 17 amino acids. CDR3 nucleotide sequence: TGTGCCAGCAGCGCAAGGATCGGGGACAGTCCCTACAATGAGCAGTTCTTC. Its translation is CASSARIGDSPYNEQFF.

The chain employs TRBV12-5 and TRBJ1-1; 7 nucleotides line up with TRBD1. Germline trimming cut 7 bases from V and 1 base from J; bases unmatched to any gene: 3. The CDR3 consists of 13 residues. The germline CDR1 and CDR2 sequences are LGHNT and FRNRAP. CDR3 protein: CASVGQTNTEAFF. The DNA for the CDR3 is TGTGCTAGTGTGGGACAGACGAACACTGAAGCTTTCTTT.

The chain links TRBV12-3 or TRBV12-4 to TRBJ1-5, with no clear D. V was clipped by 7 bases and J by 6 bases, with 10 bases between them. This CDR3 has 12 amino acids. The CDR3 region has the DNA TGTGCCAGCACCTCAGGATCTCAGCCCCAGCATTTT. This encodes CASTSGSQPQHF.

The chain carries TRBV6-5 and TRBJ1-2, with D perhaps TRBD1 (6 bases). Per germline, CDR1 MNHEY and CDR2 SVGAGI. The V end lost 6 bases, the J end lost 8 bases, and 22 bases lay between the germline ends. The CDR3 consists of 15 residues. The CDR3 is CASSSGTLPLRGYTF. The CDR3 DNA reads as TGTGCCAGCAGCTCCGGGACACTCCCACTTCGGGGCTACACCTTC.

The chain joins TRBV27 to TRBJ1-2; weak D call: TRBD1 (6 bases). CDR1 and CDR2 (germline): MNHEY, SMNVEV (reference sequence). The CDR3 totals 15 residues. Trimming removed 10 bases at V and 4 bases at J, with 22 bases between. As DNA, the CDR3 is TGTGCCACCAGGACAGCTCCCGACGGGGGCTATGGCTACACCTTC. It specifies CATRTAPDGGYGYTF.

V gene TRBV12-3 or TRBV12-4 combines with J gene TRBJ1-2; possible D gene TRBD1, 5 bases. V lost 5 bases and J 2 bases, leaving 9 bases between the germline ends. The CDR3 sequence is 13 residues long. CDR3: CASSGGGNYGYTF. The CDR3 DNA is TGTGCCAGCAGTGGGGGGGGGAACTATGGCTACACCTTC.

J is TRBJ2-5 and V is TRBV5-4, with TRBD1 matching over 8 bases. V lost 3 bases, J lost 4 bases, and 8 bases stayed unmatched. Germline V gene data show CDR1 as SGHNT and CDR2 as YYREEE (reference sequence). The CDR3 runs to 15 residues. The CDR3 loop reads CASSSRQGLRETQYF. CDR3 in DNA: TGTGCCAGCAGCTCCCGACAGGGGTTGCGAGAGACCCAGTACTTC.

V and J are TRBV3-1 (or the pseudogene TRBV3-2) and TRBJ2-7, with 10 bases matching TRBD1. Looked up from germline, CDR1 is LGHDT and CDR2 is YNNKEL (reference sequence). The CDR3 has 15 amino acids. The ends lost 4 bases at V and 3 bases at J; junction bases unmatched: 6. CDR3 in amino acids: CASSPRTGGIYEQYF. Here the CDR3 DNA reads TGTGCCAGCAGCCCTCGGACAGGGGGGATCTACGAGCAGTACTTC.

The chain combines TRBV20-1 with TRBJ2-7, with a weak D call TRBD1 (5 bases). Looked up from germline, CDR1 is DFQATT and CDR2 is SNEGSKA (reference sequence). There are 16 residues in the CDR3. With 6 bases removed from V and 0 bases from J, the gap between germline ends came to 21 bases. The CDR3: CSASEWVEDTSYEQYF. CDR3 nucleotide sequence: TGCAGTGCGAGTGAATGGGTTGAGGACACCTCCTACGAGCAGTACTTC.

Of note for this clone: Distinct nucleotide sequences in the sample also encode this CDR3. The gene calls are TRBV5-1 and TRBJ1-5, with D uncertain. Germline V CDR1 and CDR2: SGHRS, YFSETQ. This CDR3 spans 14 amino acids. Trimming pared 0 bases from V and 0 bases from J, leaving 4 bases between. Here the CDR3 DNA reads TGCGCCAGCAGCTTGGGCGGTAGCAATCAGCCCCAGCATTTT. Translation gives CASSLGGSNQPQHF.

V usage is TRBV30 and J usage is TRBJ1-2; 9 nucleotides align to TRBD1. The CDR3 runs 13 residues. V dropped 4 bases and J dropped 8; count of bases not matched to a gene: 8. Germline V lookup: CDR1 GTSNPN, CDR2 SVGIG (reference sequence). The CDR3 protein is CAWTRGDRDGYTF. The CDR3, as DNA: TGTGCCTGGACCCGAGGGGACAGGGACGGCTACACCTTC. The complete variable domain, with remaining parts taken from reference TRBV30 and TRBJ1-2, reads SQTIHQWPATLVQPVGSPLSLECTVEGTSNPNLYWYRQAAGRGLQLLFYSVGIGQISSEVPQNLSASRPQDRQFILSSKKLLLSDSGFYLCAWTRGDRDGYTFGSGTRLTVV.

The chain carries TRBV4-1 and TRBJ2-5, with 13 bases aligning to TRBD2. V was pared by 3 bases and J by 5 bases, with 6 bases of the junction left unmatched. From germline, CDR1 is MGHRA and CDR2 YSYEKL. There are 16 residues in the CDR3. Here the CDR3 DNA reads TGCGCCAGCAGCCATCGACTAGCGGGGGGCGGGGAGACCCAGTACTTC. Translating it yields CASSHRLAGGGETQYF.

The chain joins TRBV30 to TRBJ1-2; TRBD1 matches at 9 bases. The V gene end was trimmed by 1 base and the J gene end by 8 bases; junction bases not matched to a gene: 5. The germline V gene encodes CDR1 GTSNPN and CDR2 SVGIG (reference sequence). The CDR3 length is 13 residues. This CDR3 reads CAWSDRDRAGYTF. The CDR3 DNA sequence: TGTGCCTGGAGTGACCGGGACAGGGCCGGCTACACCTTC.

The CDR3 region is CASAGRAQETQYF. The CDR3 bases are TGTGCCAGTGCGGGGCGGGCTCAAGAGACCCAGTACTTC. This chain uses TRBV7-2 with TRBJ2-5; maybe TRBD2 (6 bases). Germline assignment: CDR1 SGHTA and CDR2 FQGNSA. The CDR3 is 13 residues long. V lost 9 bases, J lost 2 bases, and 13 bases lay in between. The full variable domain, completed using reference TRBV7-2 and TRBJ2-5, is GAGVSQSPSNKVTEKGKDVELRCDPISGHTALYWYRQSLGQGLEFLIYFQGNSAPDKSGLPSDRFSAERTGGSVSTLTIQRTQQEDSAVYLCASAGRAQETQYFGPGTRLLVL.

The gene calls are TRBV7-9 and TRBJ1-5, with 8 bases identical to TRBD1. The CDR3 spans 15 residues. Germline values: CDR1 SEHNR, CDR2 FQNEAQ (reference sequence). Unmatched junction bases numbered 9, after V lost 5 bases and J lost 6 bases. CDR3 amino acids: CASSHSRTGSQPQHF. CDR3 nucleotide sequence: TGTGCCAGCAGCCATTCCCGGACAGGGAGTCAGCCCCAGCATTTT. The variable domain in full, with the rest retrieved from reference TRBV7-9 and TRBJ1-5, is DTGVSQNPRHKITKRGQNVTFRCDPISEHNRLYWYRQTLGQGPEFLTYFQNEAQLEKSRLLSDRFSAERPKGSFSTLEIQRTEQGDSAMYLCASSHSRTGSQPQHFGDGTRLSIL.

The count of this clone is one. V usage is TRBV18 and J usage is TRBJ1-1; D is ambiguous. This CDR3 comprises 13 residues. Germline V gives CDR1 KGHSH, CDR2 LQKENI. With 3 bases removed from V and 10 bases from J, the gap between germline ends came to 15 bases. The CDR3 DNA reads TGTGCCAGCTCACCTTCCCAAGACAACACAGCTTTCTTT. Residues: CASSPSQDNTAFF.

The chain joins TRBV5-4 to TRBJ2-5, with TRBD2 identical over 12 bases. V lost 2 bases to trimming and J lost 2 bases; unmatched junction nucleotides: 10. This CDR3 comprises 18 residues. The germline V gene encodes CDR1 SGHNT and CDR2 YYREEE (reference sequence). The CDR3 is CASSFRTSGVGGQETQYF. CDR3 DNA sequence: TGTGCCAGCAGCTTTAGGACTAGCGGGGTGGGTGGGCAAGAGACCCAGTACTTC.

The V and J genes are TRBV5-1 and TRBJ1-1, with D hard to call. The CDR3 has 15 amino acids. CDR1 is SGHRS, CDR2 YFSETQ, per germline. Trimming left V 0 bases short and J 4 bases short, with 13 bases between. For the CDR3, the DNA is TGCGCCAGCAGCTTGGTCGCCGCGGGAACCACTGAAGCTTTCTTT. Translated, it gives CASSLVAAGTTEAFF.

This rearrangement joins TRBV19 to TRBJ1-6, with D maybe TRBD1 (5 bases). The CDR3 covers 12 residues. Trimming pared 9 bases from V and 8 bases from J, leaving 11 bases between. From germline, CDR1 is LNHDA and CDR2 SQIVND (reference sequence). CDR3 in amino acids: CASQGKDSPLHF. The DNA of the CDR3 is TGTGCCAGCCAGGGAAAGGATTCACCCCTCCACTTT.

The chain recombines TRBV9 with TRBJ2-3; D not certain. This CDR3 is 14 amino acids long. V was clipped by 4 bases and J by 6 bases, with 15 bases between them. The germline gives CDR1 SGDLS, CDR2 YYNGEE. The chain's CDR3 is CASSRIPAQDTQYF. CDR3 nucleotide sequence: TGTGCCAGCAGCCGCATACCGGCTCAGGATACGCAGTATTTT.

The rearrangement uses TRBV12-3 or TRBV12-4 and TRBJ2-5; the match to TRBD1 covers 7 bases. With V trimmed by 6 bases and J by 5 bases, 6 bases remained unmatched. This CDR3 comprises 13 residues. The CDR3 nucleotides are TGTGCCAGCAGGGAACAGGGGTGGGAGACCCAGTACTTC. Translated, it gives CASREQGWETQYF.

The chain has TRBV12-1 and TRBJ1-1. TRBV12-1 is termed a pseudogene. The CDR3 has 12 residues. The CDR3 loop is CASSPRRAGAFF. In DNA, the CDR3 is TGTGCCAGCAGCCCCCGGAGGGCCGGGGCTTTCTTT.

The CDR3 is CASSLIGPSNSPLHF. The CDR3 bases are TGTGCCAGCAGTTTAATTGGGCCCTCTAATTCACCCCTCCACTTT. The rearrangement joins TRBV27 to TRBJ1-6; D gene ambiguous. Germline V gene lookup returns CDR1 MNHEY and CDR2 SMNVEV (reference sequence). The CDR3 is 15 amino acids. V lost 2 bases and J lost 6, with 11 bases in between.